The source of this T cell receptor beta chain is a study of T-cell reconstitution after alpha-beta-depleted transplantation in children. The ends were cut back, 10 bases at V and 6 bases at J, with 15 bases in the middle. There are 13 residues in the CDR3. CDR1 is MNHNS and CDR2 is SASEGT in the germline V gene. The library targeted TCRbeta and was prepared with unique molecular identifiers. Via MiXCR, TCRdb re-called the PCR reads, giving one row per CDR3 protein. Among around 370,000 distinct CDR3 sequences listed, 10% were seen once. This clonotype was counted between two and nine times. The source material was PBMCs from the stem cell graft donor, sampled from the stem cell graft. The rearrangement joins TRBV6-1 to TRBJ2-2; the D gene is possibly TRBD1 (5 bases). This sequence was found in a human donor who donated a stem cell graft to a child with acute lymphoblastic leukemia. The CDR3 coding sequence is TGTGCCACCCGAGAAAGGGGCCCCGGGGAGCTGTTTTTT. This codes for CATRERGPGELFF.